One sample yielded the 31 T cell receptor beta chains listed below, sequenced in a study of T cell responses to AZD1222 COVID-19 vaccine. Profiled with immunoSEQ multiplex PCR; TCRdb holds only in-frame clones, not every one. In the table there are some 88,000 clones, approximately 90% of which are singletons. The specimen comprised peripheral blood, sampled on day 0 of AZD1222 vaccination. Source of these receptors: an adult in good health.

This sequence joins TRBV24-1 and TRBJ1-2; 8 nucleotides match TRBD1. Germline CDR1 is KGHDR and CDR2 is SFDVKD. The CDR3 extends over 14 amino acids. The junction had 5 bases not matched to a gene; V was cut back by 4 bases and J by 5 bases. DNA of the CDR3: TGTGCCACCAGTGACCCCCGGACAGGGTATGGCTACACCTTC. It encodes CATSDPRTGYGYTF.

The chain is built from TRBV4-3 and TRBJ2-3; no reliable D call. Germline V gene lookup returns CDR1 LGHNA and CDR2 YSLEER. V shed 1 base and J shed 1 base, with 12 bases lying between them. This CDR3 region has 16 residues. CDR3 in amino acids: CASSQGLVGGTDTQYF. CDR3 sequence (DNA): TGCGCCAGCAGCCAAGGCCTCGTCGGAGGCACAGATACGCAGTATTTT.

In its sample, this clone was seen once. The V gene is TRBV27, the J gene TRBJ2-3; 8 positions agree with TRBD1. Trimming took 5 bases from V and 3 from J; bases not matched to a gene: 4. Germline V gene sequence: CDR1 MNHEY, CDR2 SMNVEV (reference sequence). The CDR3 loop spans 14 amino acids. In nucleotides, the CDR3 is TGTGCCAGCAGTACCACAGGGGGGACAGATACGCAGTATTTT. This encodes CASSTTGGTDTQYF.

V is TRBV5-1 and J is TRBJ2-1; TRBD1 is a possible D gene (5 bases). Trimming stripped 4 bases from V and 2 bases from J, with 13 bases between. This CDR3 is built from 15 residues. The V gene's germline CDR1 is SGHRS and CDR2 YFSETQ. The CDR3 here is CASSIGQLPYNEQFF. The CDR3 DNA is TGCGCCAGCAGCATCGGACAATTGCCCTACAATGAGCAGTTCTTC.

This chain joins TRBV11-2 and TRBJ2-5; maybe TRBD1 (6 bases). The germline V and J ends were trimmed by 6 bases and 5 bases, with 10 bases remaining between them. The V gene's germline CDR1 is SGHAT and CDR2 FQNNGV. This CDR3 spans 12 amino acids. CDR3: CASRRGWETQYF. The CDR3 nucleotides are TGTGCCAGCAGAAGGGGGTGGGAGACCCAGTACTTC.

V gene TRBV9 combines with J gene TRBJ2-5; D is possibly TRBD1 or TRBD2 (6 bases each). CDR1 and CDR2 (germline): SGDLS, YYNGEE. Trimming stripped 4 bases from V and 4 bases from J, with 17 bases between. CDR3 length equals 15 residues. CDR3 DNA sequence: TGTGCCAGCAGCCCGAGGGGCGGAGGGGGAGAGACCCAGTACTTC. It specifies CASSPRGGGGETQYF. Looking up the rest from reference TRBV9 and TRBJ2-5 gives the full variable domain: DSGVTQTPKHLITATGQRVTLRCSPRSGDLSVYWYQQSLDQGLQFLIQYYNGEERAKGNILERFSAQQFPDLHSELNLSSLELGDSALYFCASSPRGGGGETQYFGPGTRLLVL.

The chain has TRBV6-9 and TRBJ2-7; the match to TRBD2 covers 12 bases. CDR3 size: 16 residues. Germline-derived CDR1 and CDR2 are MNHGY and SVAAGI. With 7 bases clipped from V and 3 bases from J, the junction kept 10 bases outside the gene matches. The DNA for the CDR3 is TGTGCCAGCAAGACTAGCGGGAGCCAGATTAGCTACGAGCAGTACTTC. It encodes CASKTSGSQISYEQYF.

The V call is TRBV4-1, the J call TRBJ2-2, with 7 bases aligning to TRBD1. The V gene end was trimmed by 1 base and the J gene end by 5 bases; junction bases not matched to a gene: 7. Per the germline V gene, CDR1 is MGHRA and CDR2 is YSYEKL. The CDR3 extends over 16 amino acids. The CDR3 DNA is TGCGCCAGCAGCCAAGTGGCAGGGGGTAGAACCGGGGAGCTGTTTTTT. Translation gives CASSQVAGGRTGELFF.

V and J are TRBV24-1 and TRBJ1-1, with TRBD1 as a possible D gene (6 bases). The CDR3 has 15 amino acids. The V gene's germline CDR1 is KGHDR and CDR2 SFDVKD. Trimming removed 6 bases at V and 7 bases at J, with 20 bases between. The CDR3 sequence is CATSTFSSQDSEAFF. The CDR3 DNA reads TGTGCCACCAGTACGTTTTCATCCCAGGACAGTGAAGCTTTCTTT.

This CDR3 reads CASSGDTEQYF. The CDR3 region has the DNA TGTGCCAGCAGCGGGGACACCGAGCAGTACTTC. The V call is TRBV11-3, the J call TRBJ2-7; possible D gene TRBD1, 6 bases. The CDR3 length is 11 residues. V lost 5 bases, J lost 6 bases, and 8 bases lay in between. Germline V gene sequence: CDR1 SGHNT, CDR2 YENEEA. Full variable domain (rest looked up from reference TRBV11-3 and TRBJ2-7): EAGVVQSPRYKIIEKKQPVAFWCNPISGHNTLYWYLQNLGQGPELLIRYENEEAVDDSQLPKDRFSAERLKGVDSTLKIQPAELGDSAVYLCASSGDTEQYFGPGTRLTVT.

The gene calls are TRBV27 and TRBJ2-1; the D is unclear. The V end lost 6 bases, the J end lost 0 bases, and 12 bases lay between the germline ends. Per germline, CDR1 MNHEY and CDR2 SMNVEV (reference sequence). The CDR3 has 15 amino acids. CDR3: CASSPIPLSYNEQFF. CDR3 DNA sequence: TGTGCCAGCAGCCCCATCCCCCTCTCCTACAATGAGCAGTTCTTC.

The chain couples TRBV21-1 to TRBJ2-5; the D call TRBD2 from the table was never checked on the DNA. TRBV21-1 is classified as a pseudogene. The CDR3 has 15 amino acids. The CDR3 here is CASSKESGYAETQYF. As DNA, the CDR3 is TGTGCCAGCAGCAAAGAAAGCGGATATGCAGAGACCCAGTACTTC.

This clone was picked up one time. The chain carries TRBV18 and TRBJ1-4; 9 positions agree with TRBD1. The V gene's germline CDR1 is KGHSH and CDR2 LQKENI. Trimming cost V 4 bases and J 3 bases; bases outside gene matches: 3. This CDR3 contains 15 residues. The CDR3 DNA reads TGTGCCAGCTCACGGGACAGGGCCTCTAATGAAAAACTGTTTTTT. Its translation is CASSRDRASNEKLFF.

CDR3 nucleotide sequence: TGCGCCAGCAGCTTGCTGGGGGGGGGTAATCAGCCCCAGCATTTT. Amino acids: CASSLLGGGNQPQHF. The V gene is TRBV5-1, the J gene TRBJ1-5; maybe TRBD1 (5 bases). CDR1 and CDR2 from the germline V gene are SGHRS and YFSETQ. Trimming took off 1 base at V and 4 bases at J, with 12 bases between the two ends. CDR3 size: 15 residues.

This clone was seen once. The CDR3 nucleotides are TGTGCCAGCAGTTACTCTGGGGGATCGCAGTATTTT. It yields the protein CASSYSGGSQYF. The chain joins TRBV6-5 to TRBJ2-3; D might be TRBD1 or TRBD2, each matching 5 bases. CDR1 and CDR2 from the germline V gene are MNHEY and SVGAGI. Trimming stripped 0 bases from V and 10 bases from J, with 8 bases between. The CDR3 length is 12 residues.

This rearrangement joins TRBV5-5 to TRBJ2-3; D might be TRBD2 (5 bases). Germline CDR1 reads SGHKS; CDR2 reads YYEKEE (reference sequence). V was shortened by 3 bases and J by 5 bases, with 10 bases between the two germline ends. The CDR3 covers 13 residues. CDR3 bases: TGTGCCAGCAGCTCGGGGTATGGAGATACGCAGTATTTT. Protein sequence: CASSSGYGDTQYF. Using reference TRBV5-5 and TRBJ2-3 for the parts outside the CDR3, the full variable domain is DAGVTQSPTHLIKTRGQQVTLRCSPISGHKSVSWYQQVLGQGPQFIFQYYEKEERGRGNFPDRFSARQFPNYSSELNVNALLLGDSALYLCASSSGYGDTQYFGPGTRLTVL.

The chain uses TRBV30 and TRBJ2-3; possibly TRBD2 for D (5 bases). The germline V gene has CDR1 GTSNPN and CDR2 SVGIG (reference sequence). The CDR3 is 10 residues long. Trimming took off 5 bases at V and 5 bases at J, with 5 bases between the two ends. CDR3 sequence (DNA): TGTGCCTGGGGGAGAGATACGCAGTATTTT. Translating it yields CAWGRDTQYF.

The chain is built from TRBV7-3 and TRBJ2-1, with 13 bases identical to TRBD2. The germline CDR1 and CDR2 sequences are SGHTA and FQGTGA. This CDR3 region has 18 residues. Unmatched junction bases numbered 8, after V lost 5 bases and J lost 1 base. The CDR3, as DNA: TGTGCCAGCAGCCACAATCCGGGACTAGCGGGGTCCTACAATGAGCAGTTCTTC. Translation gives CASSHNPGLAGSYNEQFF.

The rearrangement joins TRBV10-3 to TRBJ1-6; D unclear. This CDR3 has 13 amino acids. Looked up from germline, CDR1 is ENHRY and CDR2 is SYGVKD. V was clipped by 7 bases and J by 7 bases, with 11 bases between them. The CDR3 region has the DNA TGTGCCATCACCGAACCGCAAAATTCACCCCTCCACTTT. Translated, it gives CAITEPQNSPLHF.

V usage is TRBV19 and J usage is TRBJ1-2; D might be TRBD1 (6 bases). Per germline, CDR1 LNHDA and CDR2 SQIVND (reference sequence). This CDR3 spans 15 amino acids. Trimming shortened V by 6 bases and J by 1 base, and 15 bases separated the two germline ends. CDR3 sequence (DNA): TGTGCCAGTAGCGGAATACAGGGAGGTAACTATGGCTACACCTTC. Amino acids: CASSGIQGGNYGYTF.

The chain employs TRBV3-1 (or the pseudogene TRBV3-2) and TRBJ2-3; D not certain. CDR1 is LGHDT and CDR2 is YNNKEL in the germline V gene (reference sequence). The V end was cut by 2 bases, the J end by 0 bases, with 6 bases between. The CDR3 contains 14 residues. The CDR3 spells CASSQLGSTDTQYF. The CDR3 DNA reads TGTGCCAGCAGCCAACTGGGGAGCACAGATACGCAGTATTTT.

The chain is built from TRBV4-3 and TRBJ1-5, with D uncertain. Germline V gives CDR1 LGHNA, CDR2 YSLEER. The V end was cut by 8 bases, the J end by 0 bases, with 11 bases between. The CDR3 is made up of 14 amino acids. The CDR3 is CASGERHSNQPQHF. In nucleotides, the CDR3 is TGCGCCAGCGGCGAACGGCATAGCAATCAGCCCCAGCATTTT.

The chain carries TRBV11-3 and TRBJ2-5, with D tentatively TRBD2 (5 bases). Germline assignment: CDR1 SGHNT and CDR2 YENEEA. This CDR3 has 14 residues. V was shortened by 2 bases and J by 1 base, with 8 bases between the two germline ends. The CDR3 coding sequence is TGTGCCAGCAGCTTACGGGGTTCCCAAGAGACCCAGTACTTC. It is translated as CASSLRGSQETQYF.

The chain combines TRBV5-4 with TRBJ1-2; D is perhaps TRBD1 (6 bases). Per germline, CDR1 SGHNT and CDR2 YYREEE (reference sequence). The CDR3 sequence is 17 residues long. V dropped 0 bases and J dropped 4 bases, with 19 bases sitting between them. This chain's CDR3 is CASSLGRGQLLSYGYTF. CDR3 sequence (DNA): TGTGCCAGCAGCTTGGGCAGGGGCCAACTCCTTAGCTATGGCTACACCTTC.

The chain couples TRBV11-2 to TRBJ2-5, with 11 bases lining up with TRBD2. The CDR3 covers 15 residues. Unmatched junction bases numbered 3, after V lost 1 base and J lost 5 bases. Germline V CDR1 and CDR2: SGHAT, FQNNGV. The CDR3 loop reads CASSLVLAGGETQYF. In DNA form, the CDR3 reads TGTGCCAGCAGCTTAGTTCTAGCGGGAGGTGAGACCCAGTACTTC. The whole variable domain, filled in from reference TRBV11-2 and TRBJ2-5, reads EAGVAQSPRYKIIEKRQSVAFWCNPISGHATLYWYQQILGQGPKLLIQFQNNGVVDDSQLPKDRFSAERLKGVDSTLKIQPAKLEDSAVYLCASSLVLAGGETQYFGPGTRLLVL.

The chain uses TRBV29-1 and TRBJ2-3, with TRBD2 matching over 7 bases. Trimming removed 3 bases from V and 5 bases from J; junction bases left unmatched: 8. The V gene's germline CDR1 is SQVTM and CDR2 ANQGSEA. The CDR3 runs 14 residues. The DNA for the CDR3 is TGCAGCGTTGATACGCGGGAGAGGGGAGATACGCAGTATTTT. It translates to CSVDTRERGDTQYF.

This chain joins TRBV19 and TRBJ1-2, with D possibly being TRBD1 (5 bases). Trimming removed 4 bases at V and 6 bases at J, with 12 bases between. This CDR3 has 13 amino acids. Germline CDR1 and CDR2: LNHDA and SQIVND (reference sequence). The CDR3 here is CASSRDRSHGYTF. The CDR3 bases are TGTGCCAGTAGTAGGGACCGATCCCATGGCTACACCTTC.

The chain links TRBV5-1 to TRBJ1-3; TRBD1 is a possible D gene (5 bases). Trimming pared 1 base from V and 2 bases from J, leaving 19 bases between. Germline values: CDR1 SGHRS, CDR2 YFSETQ. This CDR3 comprises 18 residues. The CDR3 loop reads CASSLSAGAAQPGNTIYF. The CDR3 DNA is TGCGCCAGCAGCTTGAGCGCCGGGGCCGCTCAACCTGGAAACACCATATATTTT.

The gene calls are TRBV18 and TRBJ1-1, with D perhaps matching TRBD1 (5 bases). CDR1 KGHSH and CDR2 LQKENI come from the germline V gene. Trimming stripped 6 bases from V and 3 bases from J, with 17 bases between. The CDR3 loop spans 15 amino acids. CDR3 bases: TGTGCCAGCTCCCCATCGGGGTCCAGGGACACTGAAGCTTTCTTT. Translated: CASSPSGSRDTEAFF.

The chain is built from TRBV18 and TRBJ2-3; TRBD1 might be the D (6 bases). Germline V gives CDR1 KGHSH, CDR2 LQKENI. The CDR3 extends over 14 amino acids. V was pared by 3 bases and J by 3 bases, with 10 bases between. In DNA, the CDR3 is TGTGCCAGCTCACCGATCGGGACAACAGATACGCAGTATTTT. This gives the protein CASSPIGTTDTQYF.

This clone was picked up a small number of times. The V gene is TRBV7-6, the J gene TRBJ1-6; the D gene is possibly TRBD1 (6 bases). The V and J ends lost 0 bases and 8 bases respectively, with 11 bases between them. The length of the CDR3 is 15 residues. Germline V lookup: CDR1 SGHVS, CDR2 FNYEAQ. The chain's CDR3 is CASSLATGAYSPLHF. The CDR3 DNA reads TGTGCCAGCAGCTTAGCGACGGGGGCTTATTCACCCCTCCACTTT.